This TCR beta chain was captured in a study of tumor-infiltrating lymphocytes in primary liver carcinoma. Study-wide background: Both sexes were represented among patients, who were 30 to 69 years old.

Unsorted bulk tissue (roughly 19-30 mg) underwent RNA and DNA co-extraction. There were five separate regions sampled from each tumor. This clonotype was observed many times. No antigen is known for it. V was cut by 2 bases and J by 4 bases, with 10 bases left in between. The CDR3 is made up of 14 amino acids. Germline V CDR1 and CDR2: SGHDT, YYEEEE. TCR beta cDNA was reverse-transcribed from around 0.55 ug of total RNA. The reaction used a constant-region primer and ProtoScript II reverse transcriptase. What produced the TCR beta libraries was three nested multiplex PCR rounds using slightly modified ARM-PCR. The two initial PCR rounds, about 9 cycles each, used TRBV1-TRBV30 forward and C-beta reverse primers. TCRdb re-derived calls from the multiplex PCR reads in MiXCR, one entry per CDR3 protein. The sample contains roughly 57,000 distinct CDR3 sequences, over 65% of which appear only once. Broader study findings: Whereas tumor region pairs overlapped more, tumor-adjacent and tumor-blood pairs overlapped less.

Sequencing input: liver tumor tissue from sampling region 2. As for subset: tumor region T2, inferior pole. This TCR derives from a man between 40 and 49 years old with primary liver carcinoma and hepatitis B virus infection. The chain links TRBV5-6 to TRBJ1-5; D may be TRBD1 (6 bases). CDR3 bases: TGTGCCAGCAGCTTCCGACAGGCGAATCAGCCCCAGCATTTT. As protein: CASSFRQANQPQHF.